Below are 32 T cell receptor beta chains sequenced from a single sample in a study of molecular identifiers for immune sequencing clone quantification (dated by TCRdb to between 2018 and 2020). The library came from PCR. TCRdb records NextSeq 500 as the sequencer. Using fastp trimming at Q25 and MiXCR clonotype assembly, TCRdb reanalyzed the public sequencing data and kept in-frame beta chains. Every CDR3 protein is listed once, alongside the most common genes and DNA of its rows. This sample has about 53,000 distinct CDR3 sequences in its table, and just over 35% of those were observed once. The ten largest clones capture about 4.1% of the sample. Sequencing was performed on naive CD8+ T cells from blood, with Jurkat cell RNA spiked in. The cell subset or site label corresponds to: FACS-sorted CD8+CD4-CCR7+CD45RA+ naive T cells. These receptors were taken from a human donor in good health. Some libraries in this study had Jurkat cell RNA spiked in.

The rearrangement links TRBV15 to TRBJ1-1; no reliable D call. The CDR3 spans 14 residues. The germline V gene encodes CDR1 LNHNV and CDR2 YYDKDF (reference sequence). V lost 1 base to trimming and J lost 2 bases, with 8 bases between them. The CDR3 DNA reads as TGTGCCACCAGCAGAGTTGTGGGAAACACTGAAGCTTTCTTT. It codes for CATSRVVGNTEAFF.

This clonotype was seen more than once but under ten times. V usage is TRBV10-2 and J usage is TRBJ2-5; D call uncertain. Trimming took 5 bases from V and 3 from J, leaving 13 bases between them. This CDR3 region has 14 residues. Germline V gene data show CDR1 as WSHSY and CDR2 as SAAADI. The CDR3 DNA is TGCGCCAGCAGTTGGACGGGTTGGAAAGAGACCCAGTACTTC. It encodes CASSWTGWKETQYF.

The chain recombines TRBV7-9 with TRBJ2-1; possibly TRBD2 for D (5 bases). Trimming removed 4 bases at V and 8 bases at J, with 15 bases between. This CDR3 spans 14 amino acids. The germline V gene encodes CDR1 SEHNR and CDR2 FQNEAQ (reference sequence). As DNA, the CDR3 is TGTGCCAGCAGCTCGACTGCCGGGGTTCATGAGCAGTTCTTC. Its translation is CASSSTAGVHEQFF.

This clonotype appeared many times. The chain couples TRBV9 to TRBJ1-1; 9 positions agree with TRBD1. The germline CDR1 and CDR2 sequences are SGDLS and YYNGEE. The V segment lost 2 bases and the J segment 4 bases; nucleotides outside the gene matches: 3. The CDR3 spans 14 residues. CDR3 residues: CASSVGQGSTEAFF. Here the CDR3 DNA reads TGTGCCAGCAGCGTTGGACAGGGGAGCACTGAAGCTTTCTTT.

This chain joins TRBV6-2 or TRBV6-3 and TRBJ2-3, with 8 bases that match TRBD2. Germline V CDR1 and CDR2: MNHEY, SVGEGT. V lost 6 bases and J lost 2; bases outside the gene matches: 10. This CDR3 is 16 amino acids long. The CDR3 sequence is CASRRPGLGTTDTQYF. CDR3 DNA: TGTGCCAGCAGACGACCGGGACTAGGAACCACAGATACGCAGTATTTT.

Ten or more counts support this clonotype. V and J are TRBV28 and TRBJ1-1, with TRBD1 matching 8 bases. This CDR3 is 19 amino acids long. Looked up from germline, CDR1 is MDHEN and CDR2 is SYDVKM. V lost 1 base and J lost 6; bases outside the gene matches: 19. The CDR3 reads CASSLFFDRGVGFAAEAFF. The CDR3 DNA follows: TGTGCCAGCAGTTTATTTTTCGACAGGGGAGTCGGATTTGCCGCTGAAGCTTTCTTT.

Points on this clonotype: The conserved phenylalanine or tryptophan is not found at the CDR3 terminus, so this likely reflects a read error. V usage is TRBV4-3 and J usage is TRBJ2-7; TRBD1 is a possible D gene (5 bases). Germline values: CDR1 LGHNA, CDR2 YSLEER. This CDR3 is 14 amino acids long. The ends were cut back, 3 bases at V and 7 bases at J, with 16 bases in the middle. The CDR3, as DNA: TGCGCCAGCAGCCAGGGAACAGGCCCCTGGGAGCAGTACATC. It is translated as CASSQGTGPWEQYI.

Comments on this clonotype: This could be a read error, since a much larger clone is one nucleotide away. The chain combines TRBV28 with TRBJ1-5; no clear D gene. CDR1 and CDR2 (germline): MDHEN, SYDVKM. This CDR3 contains 15 residues. CDR3 residues: CASSQPGRVNQPQQF. In DNA, the CDR3 is TGTGCCAGCAGTCAACCCGGAAGGGTCAATCAGCCCCAGCAATTT. The full variable domain, rest sourced from reference TRBV28 and TRBJ1-5, is DVKVTQSSRYLVKRTGEKVFLECVQDMDHENMFWYRQDPGLGLRLIYFSYDVKMKEKGDIPEGYSVSREKKERFSLILESASTNQTSMYLCASSQPGRVNQPQQFGDGTRLSIL.

The chain combines TRBV27 with TRBJ1-1; tentatively, D is TRBD1 (6 bases). Trimming took 5 bases from V and 6 from J, leaving 25 bases between them. The germline V gene encodes CDR1 MNHEY and CDR2 SMNVEV (reference sequence). The CDR3 sequence is 17 residues long. CDR3 in DNA: TGTGCCAGCAGTCCACTTGGCCGGGGGGGGCGTCTTCCTGAAGCTTTCTTT. Protein product: CASSPLGRGGRLPEAFF.

The chain uses TRBV9 and TRBJ2-2, with no clear D. Germline V gives CDR1 SGDLS, CDR2 YYNGEE. The CDR3 runs 14 residues. The V and J ends lost 1 base and 0 bases respectively, with 4 bases between them. CDR3 region: CASSVWANTGELFF. Written as DNA, the CDR3 is TGTGCCAGCAGCGTATGGGCGAACACCGGGGAGCTGTTTTTT.

As regards this clonotype: This may come from a read error, since a much larger clone is one base off. V and J are TRBV28 and TRBJ2-7; tentative D call: TRBD1 (6 bases). Germline V gives CDR1 MDHEN, CDR2 SYDVKM. V was cut by 5 bases and J by 7 bases, with 21 bases left in between. The CDR3 has 15 amino acids. CDR3 sequence: CASSPRDTPPGEQYF. DNA of the CDR3: TGTGCCAGCAGTCCCCGGGACACTCCTCCGGGGGAGCAGTACTTC.

This clonotype occurred a few times. This sequence joins TRBV13 and TRBJ2-7, with D uncertain. The CDR3 totals 14 residues. Germline V gene sequence: CDR1 PRHDT, CDR2 FYEKMQ (reference sequence). The V gene lost 2 bases and the J gene lost 1 base, with 9 bases spanning the gap. DNA of the CDR3: TGTGCCAGCAGCTTACAGGTCTCGTCCTACGAGCAGTACTTC. It codes for CASSLQVSSYEQYF.

The chain links TRBV20-1 to TRBJ1-5; D is ambiguous. The J call is uncertain, as TRBJ2-3 better fits the DNA end. Germline CDR1 DFQATT, CDR2 SNEGSKA (reference sequence). The CDR3 consists of 14 residues. As DNA, the CDR3 is TGCAGTGCTAGAGATTTGTTGCCCAATCAGCCCCAGTATTTT. This codes for CSARDLLPNQPQYF.

This clonotype has only a few counts. The chain joins TRBV4-2 to TRBJ2-5; TRBD2 matches 7 bases. V trimming: 4 bases; J trimming: 1 base; junction bases outside the gene matches: 9. This CDR3 is built from 16 residues. Germline CDR1 is LGHNA and CDR2 is YNFKEQ. The CDR3 sequence: CASSPQASGFQETQYF. As DNA, the CDR3 is TGTGCCAGCAGCCCCCAGGCTAGCGGATTCCAAGAGACCCAGTACTTC.

This clonotype was seen at least ten times. The chain joins TRBV2 to TRBJ1-2, with 10 positions matching TRBD1. The CDR3 is 14 residues long. V gave up 2 bases and J gave up 6 bases; unmatched junction bases: 3. CDR1 is SNHLY, CDR2 FYNNEI, per germline. CDR3 amino acids: CASSERGQGNGYTF. CDR3 in DNA: TGTGCCAGCAGTGAAAGGGGACAGGGGAATGGCTACACCTTC. Variable domain in full (rest from reference TRBV2 and TRBJ1-2): EPEVTQTPSHQVTQMGQEVILRCVPISNHLYFYWYRQILGQKVEFLVSFYNNEISEKSEIFDDQFSVERPDGSNFTLKIRSTKLEDSAMYFCASSERGQGNGYTFGSGTRLTVV.

A few counts support this clonotype. Its ends do not fully match the called genes, so a read error is possible. The V and J genes are TRBV20-1 and TRBJ2-7; weak D call: TRBD2 (5 bases). The CDR3 covers 17 residues. CDR1 DFQATT and CDR2 SNEGSKA come from the germline V gene (reference sequence). The CDR3 spells CSARADSTPLPWYEQNF. The CDR3 bases are TGCAGTGCTAGAGCGGACTCAACTCCTCTACCTTGGTACGAGCAGAACTTC.

As concerns this clonotype: One base away lies a much larger clone, so this may be a sequencing read error. The genes are TRBV28 and TRBJ2-7; D gene ambiguous. This CDR3 spans 13 amino acids. V lost 2 bases, J lost 6 bases, and 11 bases lay in between. Germline V gives CDR1 MDHEN, CDR2 SYDVKM. The CDR3, as DNA: TGTGCCAGCAGTTTAATAGACGGCGCCGAGCAGTACTTC. Residues: CASSLIDGAEQYF.

The table lists this clonotype with many counts. The V call is TRBV10-2, the J call TRBJ1-2; D is unresolved. Germline CDR1 and CDR2: WSHSY and SAAADI. The CDR3 spans 13 residues. Trimming took 10 bases from V and 0 from J, leaving 12 bases between them. Here the CDR3 DNA reads TGCGCCACCTATCGAGACGCTAACTATGGCTACACCTTC. Translating it yields CATYRDANYGYTF.

Remarks on this clonotype: At one of its ends the junction is not consistent with the germline gene, which may arise from a read error. The gene calls are TRBV25-1 and TRBJ1-1; no clear D. The CDR3 has 14 residues. The germline V gene encodes CDR1 MGHDK and CDR2 SYGVNS. In DNA, the CDR3 is TGTGCCAGCAGTGAATACGTGAAGGGAACTGAAGCTTCCTTT. Translating gives CASSEYVKGTEASF. The full variable domain, in which reference TRBV25-1 and TRBJ1-1 provide the parts outside the CDR3, is EADIYQTPRYLVIGTGKKITLECSQTMGHDKMYWYQQDPGMELHLIHYSYGVNSTEKGDLSSESTVSRIRTEHFPLTLESARPSHTSQYLCASSEYVKGTEASFGQGTRLTVV.

The sample holds many counts of this clonotype. Its ends do not fully match the called genes, so a read error is possible. The V call is TRBV7-6, the J call TRBJ2-7, with D possibly being TRBD2 (5 bases). The CDR3 contains 11 residues. Germline-derived CDR1 and CDR2 are SGHVS and FNYEAQ. The CDR3 sequence: CASSLGESSAW. CDR3 bases: TGTGCCAGCTCCCTCGGGGAGTCAAGTGCGTGG.

The chain is built from TRBV20-1 and TRBJ2-7; D is possibly TRBD1 or TRBD2 (5 bases each). This CDR3 comprises 15 residues. Germline CDR1 is DFQATT and CDR2 is SNEGSKA (reference sequence). V lost 3 bases and J 4 bases, leaving 19 bases between the germline ends. CDR3 sequence (DNA): TGCAGTGCTAGGGCCTGGGGACGCCCCTGGTACGAGCAGTACTTC. Its protein is CSARAWGRPWYEQYF.

The chain has TRBV20-1 and TRBJ2-1; 7 bases map to TRBD2. The CDR3 length is 14 residues. CDR1 DFQATT and CDR2 SNEGSKA come from the germline V gene (reference sequence). V lost 6 bases, J lost 4 bases, and 9 bases stayed unmatched. The CDR3 region is CSAHLAELYNEQFF. The CDR3 region has the DNA TGCAGTGCGCACCTAGCGGAGCTATACAATGAGCAGTTCTTC.

At least ten counts were recorded for this clonotype. The rearrangement joins TRBV5-4 to TRBJ2-3; D assignment may be TRBD1 or TRBD2 (5 bases each). The CDR3 loop spans 17 amino acids. V lost 4 bases to trimming and J lost 4 bases, with 22 bases between them. CDR1 and CDR2 from the germline V gene are SGHNT and YYREEE (reference sequence). As DNA, the CDR3 is TGTGCCAGCAGCACTAGACAGCACGCCCCAAATTCAGATACGCAGTATTTT. Its translation: CASSTRQHAPNSDTQYF.

This clonotype was seen many times. In DNA, the CDR3 is TGTGCCAGCAGCCCAGGGCCCGATGAGCAGTTCTTC. As protein: CASSPGPDEQFF. The genes are TRBV7-9 and TRBJ2-1, with D tentatively TRBD1 (5 bases). V was trimmed by 5 bases and J by 8 bases, leaving 10 bases between them. From germline, CDR1 is SEHNR and CDR2 FQNEAQ (reference sequence). The length of the CDR3 is 12 residues.

This clonotype was observed a few times. The V gene is TRBV21-1, the J gene TRBJ2-1; no DNA check was done on the table's D call, TRBD1. TRBV21-1 counts as a pseudogene. This CDR3 comprises 16 residues. CDR3 sequence (DNA): TGTGCCAGCAGCAAAGTACCCAGGGCAATAGGCAATGAGCAGTTCTTC. This encodes CASSKVPRAIGNEQFF.

By share of the sample, this clonotype is medium-sized. V is TRBV6-6 and J is TRBJ2-7; D might be TRBD1 (5 bases). The germline CDR1 and CDR2 sequences are MNHNY and SVGAGI (reference sequence). The CDR3 has 12 residues. V gave up 2 bases and J gave up 6 bases, with 8 bases separating them. CDR3: CASSYLGVEQYF. The CDR3 nucleotides are TGTGCCAGCAGTTACCTAGGGGTCGAGCAGTACTTC.

Note on this clonotype: A much larger clone is a single base away; this may be a read error. The rearrangement joins TRBV7-9 to TRBJ1-1; D is undetermined. With 0 bases removed from V and 11 bases from J, the gap between germline ends came to 10 bases. Germline lookup yields CDR1 SEHNR and CDR2 FQNEAQ (reference sequence). This CDR3 contains 12 residues. As DNA, the CDR3 is TGTGCCAGCAGCTTAGCGAGAAGAGATGCTTTCTTT. Protein product: CASSLARRDAFF.

The sample holds many counts of this clonotype. This rearrangement joins TRBV5-6 to TRBJ1-3; weak D call: TRBD1 (5 bases). Trimming removed 7 bases at V and 1 base at J, with 15 bases between. Germline V gene sequence: CDR1 SGHDT, CDR2 YYEEEE. The length of the CDR3 is 15 residues. The CDR3: CASEDTPASGNTIYF. CDR3 in DNA: TGTGCCAGCGAGGACACCCCCGCATCTGGAAACACCATATATTTT.

This clonotype was observed many times. V is TRBV27 and J is TRBJ2-5, with D possibly being TRBD1 or TRBD2 (5 bases each). Per germline, CDR1 MNHEY and CDR2 SMNVEV (reference sequence). The CDR3 loop spans 12 amino acids. V was shortened by 5 bases and J by 8 bases, with 12 bases between the two germline ends. CDR3 protein: CASSPGTATQYF. CDR3 bases: TGTGCCAGCAGTCCGGGGACGGCCACCCAGTACTTC.

The rearrangement uses TRBV9 and TRBJ1-1; no clear D. This CDR3 has 14 amino acids. The germline V and J ends were trimmed by 5 bases and 1 base, with 12 bases remaining between them. Germline V lookup: CDR1 SGDLS, CDR2 YYNGEE. The CDR3 DNA reads as TGTGCCAGCAGTCCTAGCGGCCCGAACACTGAAGCTTTCTTT. It yields the protein CASSPSGPNTEAFF.

The table lists this clonotype with a few counts. Written as DNA, the CDR3 is TGTGCCACCAGTGATTGGACTAGCGGGGACACCGGGGAGCTGTTTTTT. Translating gives CATSDWTSGDTGELFF. The chain joins TRBV24-1 to TRBJ2-2; 12 bases align to TRBD2. V gave up 2 bases and J gave up 3 bases; unmatched junction bases: 0. CDR3 length: 16 residues. The germline gives CDR1 KGHDR, CDR2 SFDVKD.

This clonotype was counted ten times or more. V gene TRBV12-3 or TRBV12-4 combines with J gene TRBJ2-5; D uncertain. Trimming removed 2 bases from V and 2 bases from J, with 6 bases in between. The CDR3 is 13 amino acids. The CDR3 sequence is CASSLFLQETQYF. The DNA of the CDR3 is TGTGCCAGCAGTTTATTCCTGCAAGAGACCCAGTACTTC.